The clone carrying this TCR beta chain was seen only a few times. This record belongs to a study of early T cells in non-severe SARS-CoV-2 infection. Across the whole study: From unsorted whole blood, bulk RNA was sequenced, and the chains remained unpaired.

Unique molecular identifiers tagged individual cDNA molecules. One entry per CDR3 protein results from TCRdb running MiXCR on the 5' RACE reads. Of 71,000 or so distinct CDR3 sequences listed, roughly 13% are singletons. J gave up 5 bases and V 7 bases, and 9 bases lay outside the gene matches. This CDR3 has 16 amino acids. Germline CDR1 reads MNHEY; CDR2 reads SVGEGT. The sample taken for sequencing was whole blood. V and J are TRBV6-2 or TRBV6-3 and TRBJ2-3, with 13 bases identical to TRBD2. This TCR was recovered from an adult who was a healthcare worker with PCR-confirmed SARS-CoV-2 infection or an uninfected control (not recorded which). For the CDR3, the DNA is TGTGCCAGCAACCTGGGACTAGCGGGGCTGGTAGATACGCAGTATTTT. Residues: CASNLGLAGLVDTQYF.